In this sample, the clone carrying this T cell receptor (beta chain) turned up many times. Its antigen is not known. These data belong to a study of T cell repertoires in cytomegalovirus infection. Study as a whole: Recently identified HLA-C-restricted and well-studied HLA-B-restricted CMV epitopes were used.

The junction had 9 bases not matched to a gene; V was cut back by 6 bases and J by 5 bases. The CDR3 contains 15 residues. TCRdb called the reads again in MiXCR, with one record for every CDR3 protein. The profile shows about 920,000 distinct CDR3 sequences, around 29% of them singletons. Regarding the study as a whole: The ex vivo response was dominated by HLA-C-restricted CMV-specific TCR beta clonotypes. Cumulative public TCR beta family frequency identified carriers of CMV plus the relevant HLA.

This chain uses TRBV12-3 or TRBV12-4 with TRBJ2-5, with TRBD2 matching over 10 bases. The sequenced sample was cultured CD8+ T cells from PBMCs, obtained from culture after CMV antigen stimulation. The sequence came from a human donor in good health (CMV status not recorded). Some clones in this sample may be carry-over from other donors' samples. Here the CDR3 reads CASSLSGGAAETQYF. For the CDR3, the DNA is TGTGCCAGCAGCTTGAGCGGGGGGGCCGCGGAGACCCAGTACTTC.